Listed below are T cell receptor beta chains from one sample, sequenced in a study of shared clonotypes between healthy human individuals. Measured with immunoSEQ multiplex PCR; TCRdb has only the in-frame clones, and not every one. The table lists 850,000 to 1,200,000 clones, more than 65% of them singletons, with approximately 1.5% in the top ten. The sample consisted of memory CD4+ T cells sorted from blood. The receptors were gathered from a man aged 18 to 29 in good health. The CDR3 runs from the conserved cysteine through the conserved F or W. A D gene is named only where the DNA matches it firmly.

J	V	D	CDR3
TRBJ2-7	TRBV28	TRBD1	CASTRDRGFSSGSYEQYF
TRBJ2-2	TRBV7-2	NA	CASSVGGTTGELFF
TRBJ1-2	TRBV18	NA	CASSRPEDNGYTF
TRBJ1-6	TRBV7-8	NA	CASSLVSTGYWSPLHF
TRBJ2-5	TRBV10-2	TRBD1	CASSDRDRVKETQYF
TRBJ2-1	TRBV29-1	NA	CSVESFEQFF
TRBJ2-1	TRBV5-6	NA	CASTTWDRGSYNEQFF
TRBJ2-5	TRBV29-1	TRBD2	CSVRLAGVQETQYF
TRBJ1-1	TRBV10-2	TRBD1	CASWQGGSMNTEAFF
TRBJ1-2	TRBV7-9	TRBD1	CASSLEGRGPGYTF
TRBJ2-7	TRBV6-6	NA	CASRTPDGTYEQYF
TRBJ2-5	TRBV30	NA	CAWSAGGLETQYF
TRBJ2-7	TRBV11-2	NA	CASSFGDGFYEQYF
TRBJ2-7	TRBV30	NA	CAWSSGHPSYEQYF
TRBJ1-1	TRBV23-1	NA	CASSPRVRVPLNTEAFF
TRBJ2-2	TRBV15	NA	CATSRDSPGTNTGELFF
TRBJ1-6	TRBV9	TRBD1	CASSGQTGTGGTSPLHF
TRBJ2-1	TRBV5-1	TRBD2	CASSPIAGGSNNEQFF
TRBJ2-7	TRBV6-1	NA	CASSEGWEQYF
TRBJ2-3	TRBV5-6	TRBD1	CASSWTGVADTQYF
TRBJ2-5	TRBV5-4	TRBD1	CASSSPTGGSQETQYF
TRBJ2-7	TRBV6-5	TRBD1	CASTRDRFSYEQYF
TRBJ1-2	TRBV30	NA	CAWREGRNGYTF
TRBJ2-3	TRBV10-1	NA	CASSESTGDADTQYF
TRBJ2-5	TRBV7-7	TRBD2	CASSFTGGETQYF
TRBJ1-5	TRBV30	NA	CAWRGPDSNQPQHF
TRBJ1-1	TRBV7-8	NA	CASSPGTVNTEAFF
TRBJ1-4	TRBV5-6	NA	CASSLRRVTNEKLFF
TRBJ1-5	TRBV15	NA	CATSRDVSGSQHF
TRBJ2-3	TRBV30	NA	CAWGDWDSDTQYF
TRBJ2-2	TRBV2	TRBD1	CASSEYGATGFSDTGELFF
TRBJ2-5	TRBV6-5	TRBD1	CASTPTGGKKETQYF
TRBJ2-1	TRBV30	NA	CAWSGGPRMPPGFF
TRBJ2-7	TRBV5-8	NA	CASSLVRNPDEQYF
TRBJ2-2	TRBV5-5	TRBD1	CASRPGQVPTGELFF
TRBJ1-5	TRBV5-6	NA	CASSQSGGNQPQHF
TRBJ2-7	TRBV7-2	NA	CASSLAIGVVYEQYF
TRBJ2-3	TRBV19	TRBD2	CASSIGSSGRSGTDTQYF
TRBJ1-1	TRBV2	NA	CASNGGMNTEAFF